The 5 T cell receptor beta chains below come from one sample, sequenced in a study of a mutant IDH1 vaccine in newly diagnosed glioma. Using immunoSEQ multiplex PCR, the repertoire was profiled, and TCRdb retains in-frame clones only, with some absent. The data show fewer than 85,000 clones, with 86% seen just once and over 2.5% held by the top ten. As for time point: baseline, week 1 (first vaccination visit). As to treatment: pre-vaccination baseline after standard-of-care therapy. The source material was PBMCs, sampled from a glioma patient treated with radiotherapy, temozolomide or both. These receptor sequences come from a man younger than 40 with glioma.

This chain uses TRBV6-1 with TRBJ2-7, with D perhaps matching TRBD1 or TRBD2 (6 bases each). CDR1 and CDR2 (germline): MNHNS, SASEGT. V lost 7 bases to trimming and J lost 5 bases, with 18 bases between them. The CDR3 runs to 14 residues. The CDR3 nucleotides read TGTGCCAGCAAGGAGGGGGGCGCATCCCACGAGCAGTACTTC. It is translated as CASKEGGASHEQYF.

The chain carries TRBV11-2 and TRBJ2-5; 7 nucleotides align to TRBD1. Trimming took 5 bases from V and 4 from J; bases not matched to a gene: 7. CDR3 size: 14 residues. Per the germline V gene, CDR1 is SGHAT and CDR2 is FQNNGV. CDR3 in DNA: TGTGCCAGCAGCCCCGACAGGGTCCGAGAGACCCAGTACTTC. This sequence encodes CASSPDRVRETQYF.

The chain links TRBV2 to TRBJ1-4; D gene uncertain. The CDR3 has 15 amino acids. The V end lost 3 bases, the J end lost 5 bases, and 13 bases lay between the germline ends. Germline V CDR1 and CDR2: SNHLY, FYNNEI. The CDR3 reads CASSDSGVTNEKLFF. The CDR3 bases are TGTGCCAGCAGTGATAGCGGGGTTACAAATGAAAAACTGTTTTTT.

The gene calls are TRBV7-9 and TRBJ2-7, with D perhaps assigned TRBD1 or TRBD2 (5 bases each). The V end was cut by 4 bases, the J end by 0 bases, with 16 bases between. The CDR3 is 16 residues long. The germline V gene encodes CDR1 SEHNR and CDR2 FQNEAQ (reference sequence). CDR3 amino acids: CASSSPGPGNSYEQYF. Here the CDR3 DNA reads TGTGCCAGCAGCTCTCCGGGACCAGGCAACTCCTACGAGCAGTACTTC. Complete variable domain (other parts from reference TRBV7-9 and TRBJ2-7): DTGVSQNPRHKITKRGQNVTFRCDPISEHNRLYWYRQTLGQGPEFLTYFQNEAQLEKSRLLSDRFSAERPKGSFSTLEIQRTEQGDSAMYLCASSSPGPGNSYEQYFGPGTRLTVT.

The rearrangement uses TRBV30 and TRBJ2-1; 9 nucleotides match TRBD1. CDR3 length: 13 amino acids. In germline, CDR1 is GTSNPN, CDR2 SVGIG (reference sequence). Germline trimming cut 4 bases from V and 7 bases from J; bases unmatched to any gene: 5. As DNA, the CDR3 is TGTGCCTGGACGGGACAGGGCCTGAATGAGCAGTTCTTC. Its protein product is CAWTGQGLNEQFF.